This entry is about one TCR beta chain. Its antigen remains unknown. The data originate from a study of T cell responses to AZD1222 COVID-19 vaccine. Germline CDR1 is MNHEY and CDR2 is SMNVEV (reference sequence). Trimming left V 5 bases short and J 4 bases short, with 9 bases between. The CDR3 is 12 residues long. Study observations and caveats: Regions 160-218 and 743-854 dominated among vaccine-associated CD4 TCRs spanning spike. There were mostly white British donors and more females than males, and clonal diversity was possibly underestimated.

Profiled with immunoSEQ multiplex PCR; TCRdb holds only in-frame clones, not every one. The sample includes approximately 190,000 clones, 75% to 90% of them seen just once. The clonotype comes from an adult in good health. Sequencing used peripheral blood, obtained on day 0 of MenACWY control vaccination. This sequence joins TRBV27 and TRBJ2-7; D might be TRBD2 (5 bases). The CDR3 DNA follows: TGTGCCAGCAGTCCAAGCGGTTACGAGCAGTACTTC. Protein product: CASSPSGYEQYF.